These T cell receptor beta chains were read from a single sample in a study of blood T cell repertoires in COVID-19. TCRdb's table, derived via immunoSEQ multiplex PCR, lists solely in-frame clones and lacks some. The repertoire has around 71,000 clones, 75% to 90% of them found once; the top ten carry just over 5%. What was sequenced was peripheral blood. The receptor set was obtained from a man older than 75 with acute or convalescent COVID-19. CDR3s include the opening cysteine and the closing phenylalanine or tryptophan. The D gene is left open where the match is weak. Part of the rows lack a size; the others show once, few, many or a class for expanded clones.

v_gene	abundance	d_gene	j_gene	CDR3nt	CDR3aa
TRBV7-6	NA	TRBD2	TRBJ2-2	TGTGCCAGCATGCCAAGCGGGGGGGCCCCCACCGGGGAGCTGTTTTTT	CASMPSGGAPTGELFF
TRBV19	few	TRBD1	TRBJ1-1	TGTGCCAGTAGAGACAGGGCGAACACTGAAGCTTTCTTT	CASRDRANTEAFF
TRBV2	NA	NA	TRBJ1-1	TGTGCCAACGCCCAGGTAAACACTGAAGCTTTCTTT	CANAQVNTEAFF
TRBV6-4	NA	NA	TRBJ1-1	TGTGCCAGCAGTCCCCGCGAAGGGGCGACTGAAGCTTTCTTT	CASSPREGATEAFF
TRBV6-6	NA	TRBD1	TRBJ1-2	TGTGCCAGCAGTGTACCCTCGGGACAGGGCAATGGCTACACCTTC	CASSVPSGQGNGYTF
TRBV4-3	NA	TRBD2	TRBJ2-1	TGCGCCAGCAGCCAGGCCCTCGGGACTAGCCGCGACAATGAGCAGTTCTTC	CASSQALGTSRDNEQFF
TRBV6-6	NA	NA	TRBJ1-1	TGTGCCAGCAGCCTGGTGGCCACTGAAGCTTTCTTT	CASSLVATEAFF
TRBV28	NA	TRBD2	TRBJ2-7	TGTGCCAGCAGCCTCCCGACTAGCAACGAGCAGTACTTC	CASSLPTSNEQYF
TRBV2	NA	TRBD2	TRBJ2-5	TGTGCCAGCAGTGCAGTAGCGGGGGTCAGGGAGACCCAGTACTTC	CASSAVAGVRETQYF
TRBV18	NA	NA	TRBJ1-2	TGTGCCAGCTCACTCCTCCGGGAATCCGTATATGGCTACACCTTC	CASSLLRESVYGYTF
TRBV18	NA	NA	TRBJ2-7	TGTGCCAGCTCACCCCTCAGGGAGGTAGTTTACGAGCAGTACTTC	CASSPLREVVYEQYF
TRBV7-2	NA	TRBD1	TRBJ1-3	TGTGCCAGCAGCTTACGACAGGGGTCGGGAAACACCATATATTTT	CASSLRQGSGNTIYF
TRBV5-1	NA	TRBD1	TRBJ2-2	TGCGCCAGCAGCCGGACAGGGGGCGGGGCAAACACCGGGGAGCTGTTTTTT	CASSRTGGGANTGELFF
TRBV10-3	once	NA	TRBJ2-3	TGTGCCATCAGTGAGAGGGGAAGCACAGATACGCAGTATTTT	CAISERGSTDTQYF
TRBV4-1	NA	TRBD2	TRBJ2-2	TGCGCCAGCAGCCGGGGGGCGGGGGGCAGCACCGGGGAGCTGTTTTTT	CASSRGAGGSTGELFF
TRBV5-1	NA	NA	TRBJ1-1	TGCGCCAGCAGCTTGACAACCGGGAGCACTGAAGCTTTCTTT	CASSLTTGSTEAFF
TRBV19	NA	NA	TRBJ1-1	TGTGCCAGTAGTATAACGGGGATAGGCACTGAAGCTTTCTTT	CASSITGIGTEAFF
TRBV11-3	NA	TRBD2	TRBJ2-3	TGTGCCAGCCGTGAGCGGGAGGGAAACACAGATACGCAGTATTTT	CASREREGNTDTQYF
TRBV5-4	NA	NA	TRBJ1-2	TGTGCCAGCAGCTTGGGGGGCGGGGGGCGCGGCTACACCTTC	CASSLGGGGRGYTF
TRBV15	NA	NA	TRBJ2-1	TGTGCCACCAGCAGAGACGGGAACCCCTACAATGAGCAGTTCTTC	CATSRDGNPYNEQFF
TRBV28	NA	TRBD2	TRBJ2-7	TGTGCCAGCAGTTTTCCGGACGGGAGGCCCGAGCAGTACTTC	CASSFPDGRPEQYF
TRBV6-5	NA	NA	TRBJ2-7	TGTGCCAGCAGTAATACAGGAATCAAAGGGTACGAGCAGTACTTC	CASSNTGIKGYEQYF
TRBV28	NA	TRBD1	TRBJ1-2	TGTGCCAGCAGTTTAACTACAGGGGGCTCGACCTTC	CASSLTTGGSTF
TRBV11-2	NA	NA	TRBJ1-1	TGTGCCAGCAGCCCCTGGAACACTGAAGCTTTCTTT	CASSPWNTEAFF
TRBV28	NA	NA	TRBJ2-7	TGTGCCAGCAGTGAGGCTTCGGTTTCCTACGAGCAGTACTTC	CASSEASVSYEQYF
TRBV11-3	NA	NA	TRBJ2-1	TGTGCCAGCAGCTCGGGAGACAGTACCTACAATGAGCAGTTCTTC	CASSSGDSTYNEQFF
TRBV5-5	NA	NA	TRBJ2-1	TGTGCCAGCAGCATGCGGGGATTAGCCTACAATGAGCAGTTCTTC	CASSMRGLAYNEQFF
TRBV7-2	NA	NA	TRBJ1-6	TGTGCCAGCAGCTTAGGGGAAGGGGTAGTACGGTCACCCCTCCACTTT	CASSLGEGVVRSPLHF
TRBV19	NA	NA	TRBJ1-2	TGTGCCAGTAGTACTCCCTCGGGAGGGGGTTCGTATGGCTACACCTTC	CASSTPSGGGSYGYTF
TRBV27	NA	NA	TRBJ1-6	TGTGCCAGCAGTTCGTTACAGGTCAGGAATTCACCCCTCCACTTT	CASSSLQVRNSPLHF
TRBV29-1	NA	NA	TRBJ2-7	TGCAGCGTTGAACTCGACAGCCACTACGAGCAGTACTTC	CSVELDSHYEQYF
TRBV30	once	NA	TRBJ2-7	TGTGCCTGGAGTAGAGGTACCCAGCAGTACTTC	CAWSRGTQQYF
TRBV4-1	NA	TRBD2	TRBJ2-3	TGCGCCAGCAGCCAAGATAGGGCGGGAGGGCCACAGGATACGCAGTATTTT	CASSQDRAGGPQDTQYF
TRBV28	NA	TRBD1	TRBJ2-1	TGTGCCAGCCCTCCGCCCACAGGGGGCGATGAGCAGTTCTTC	CASPPPTGGDEQFF
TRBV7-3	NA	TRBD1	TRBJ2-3	TGTGCCAGCAGCCCACGGACAGGGGGTTTCGGAGATACGCAGTATTTT	CASSPRTGGFGDTQYF
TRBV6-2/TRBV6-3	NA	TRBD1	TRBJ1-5	TGTGCCAGCAGTCACCGAGGACAGGCAGGCAATCAGCCCCAGCATTTT	CASSHRGQAGNQPQHF
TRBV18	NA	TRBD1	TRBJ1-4	TGTGCCACCACGTTTGACCGGGACAGTCATGAAAAACTGTTTTTT	CATTFDRDSHEKLFF
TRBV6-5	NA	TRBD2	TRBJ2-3	TGTGCCAGCAGGGAGGCGGGGGGGGGAGATACGCAGTATTTT	CASREAGGGDTQYF
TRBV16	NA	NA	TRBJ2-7	TGTGCCAGCAGCCAATCAGGAGGGAGTTACGAGCAGTACTTC	CASSQSGGSYEQYF
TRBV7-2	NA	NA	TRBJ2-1	TGTGCCAGCAGCTCCGACTTTGGCTCCTACAATGAGCAGTTCTTC	CASSSDFGSYNEQFF
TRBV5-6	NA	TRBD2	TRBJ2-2	TGTGCCAGCAGCCCCGGACTAGCGGGGGCCTTGAACACCGGGGAGCTGTTTTTT	CASSPGLAGALNTGELFF
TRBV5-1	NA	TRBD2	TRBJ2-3	TGCGCCAGCAGCTTGGAGAGCGGGGGAACAGATACGCAGTATTTT	CASSLESGGTDTQYF
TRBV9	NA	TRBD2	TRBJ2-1	TGTGCCAGCAGCGTAGAGTACGGGGGGTACAATGAGCAGTTCTTC	CASSVEYGGYNEQFF
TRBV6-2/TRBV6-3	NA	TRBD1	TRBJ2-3	TGTGCCAGCAGTAAGGGGACAGGGACTAGCACAGATACGCAGTATTTT	CASSKGTGTSTDTQYF